Below are 17 T cell receptor beta chains sequenced from a single sample in a study of blood T cell repertoires in COVID-19. Clones were read by immunoSEQ multiplex PCR, and TCRdb kept only the in-frame ones, dropping some. The table has hundreds of thousands of clones, about nine tenths seen once. Specimen: PBMCs or T cells enriched from blood (not recorded which). These receptors all stem from a young woman who had recovered from COVID-19.

This sequence joins TRBV28 and TRBJ2-1; D uncertain. CDR3 length equals 13 residues. The germline CDR1 and CDR2 sequences are MDHEN and SYDVKM. Deletions cut 2 bases from V and 4 bases from J, with 6 bases between. In DNA, the CDR3 is TGTGCCAGCAGTTTAGTCAGATACAATGAGCAGTTCTTC. Amino acids: CASSLVRYNEQFF.

V and J are TRBV28 and TRBJ1-4, with a weak D call TRBD1 (5 bases). CDR1 and CDR2 (germline): MDHEN, SYDVKM. Trimming pared 7 bases from V and 6 bases from J, leaving 15 bases between. This CDR3 comprises 14 residues. Here the CDR3 DNA reads TGTGCCAGCAACCGGGGGGGGTATTATGAAAAACTGTTTTTT. Protein product: CASNRGGYYEKLFF.

The rearrangement links TRBV5-8 to TRBJ2-5; 9 positions agree with TRBD2. The CDR3 spans 16 residues. Germline CDR1 and CDR2: SGHTS and YDEGEE. V was clipped by 4 bases and J by 4 bases; unmatched bases: 11. CDR3 sequence (DNA): TGTGCCAGCAGCCCCGTTTGGCGGGGGGGTATAGAGACCCAGTACTTC. It is translated as CASSPVWRGGIETQYF.

CDR3 in DNA: TGTGCCAGCAGCCCCGGATTTGGGGGGAGTGAAGCTTTCTTT. Protein: CASSPGFGGSEAFF. The chain carries TRBV4-2 and TRBJ1-1; a weak D match, TRBD1 (5 bases). The CDR3 loop spans 14 amino acids. Trimming shortened V by 4 bases and J by 7 bases, and 16 bases separated the two germline ends. From germline, CDR1 is LGHNA and CDR2 YNFKEQ.

The chain couples TRBV28 to TRBJ1-4; maybe TRBD1 (6 bases). The length of the CDR3 is 15 residues. The germline CDR1 and CDR2 sequences are MDHEN and SYDVKM. Trimming shortened V by 6 bases and J by 0 bases, and 11 bases separated the two germline ends. In DNA form, the CDR3 reads TGTGCCAGCAGACCAGGGGCTGCAACTAATGAAAAACTGTTTTTT. It codes for CASRPGAATNEKLFF.

The CDR3 nucleotides read TGTGCCAGCAGCATTACACCGACAGGGGGCGAGCAGTACTTC. Translating gives CASSITPTGGEQYF. This chain connects TRBV27 to TRBJ2-7, with TRBD1 identical over 9 bases. This CDR3 contains 14 residues. V shed 6 bases, J shed 6 bases, and the junction held 9 bases outside the gene matches. Germline V CDR1 and CDR2: MNHEY, SMNVEV (reference sequence).

The V and J genes are TRBV27 and TRBJ1-6; D is uncertain. This CDR3 comprises 14 residues. V was cut by 0 bases and J by 9 bases, with 9 bases left in between. From germline, CDR1 is MNHEY and CDR2 SMNVEV (reference sequence). CDR3 protein: CASSLSWEVSPLHF. The CDR3 nucleotides read TGTGCCAGCAGTTTATCTTGGGAGGTTTCACCCCTCCACTTT.

V gene TRBV15 combines with J gene TRBJ1-4; D gene ambiguous. V dropped 2 bases and J dropped 7 bases, with 5 bases sitting between them. The CDR3 spans 12 residues. From germline, CDR1 is LNHNV and CDR2 YYDKDF (reference sequence). CDR3 nucleotides: TGTGCCACCAGCAGACGTTTTGAAAAACTGTTTTTT. It encodes CATSRRFEKLFF.

In this sample, this clone turned up once. The chain combines TRBV5-6 with TRBJ1-1; D might be TRBD1 (5 bases). CDR1 is SGHDT, CDR2 YYEEEE, per germline. The CDR3 has 14 residues. V was trimmed by 4 bases and J by 0 bases, leaving 10 bases between them. CDR3 residues: CASSKGLLNTEAFF. The CDR3 DNA reads TGTGCCAGCAGCAAGGGACTCCTGAACACTGAAGCTTTCTTT.

The V call is TRBV9, the J call TRBJ1-2; a weak D match, TRBD1 (6 bases). Trimming cost V 3 bases and J 6 bases, with 12 bases left between them. The CDR3 runs 13 residues. Germline lookup yields CDR1 SGDLS and CDR2 YYNGEE. The CDR3 DNA is TGTGCCAGCAGCGAGGGGGACGGGGATGGCTACACCTTC. Translating it yields CASSEGDGDGYTF. Using reference TRBV9 and TRBJ1-2 for the parts outside the CDR3, the full variable domain is DSGVTQTPKHLITATGQRVTLRCSPRSGDLSVYWYQQSLDQGLQFLIQYYNGEERAKGNILERFSAQQFPDLHSELNLSSLELGDSALYFCASSEGDGDGYTFGSGTRLTVV.

This chain connects TRBV7-9 to TRBJ2-5; possible D gene TRBD1, 6 bases. V was cut by 0 bases and J by 2 bases, with 10 bases left in between. This CDR3 comprises 15 residues. CDR1 and CDR2 from the germline V gene are SEHNR and FQNEAQ (reference sequence). The CDR3 sequence: CASSLALDSQETQYF. The CDR3 nucleotides are TGTGCCAGCAGCTTAGCATTGGACAGTCAAGAGACCCAGTACTTC.

The J gene is TRBJ1-2, the V gene TRBV28, with TRBD1 as a possible D gene (5 bases). The germline V and J ends were trimmed by 8 bases and 5 bases, with 9 bases remaining between them. The germline V gene encodes CDR1 MDHEN and CDR2 SYDVKM. The CDR3 contains 11 residues. CDR3 bases: TGTGCCAGCGGGGCAGGGTATGGCTACACCTTC. Protein sequence: CASGAGYGYTF.

This chain connects TRBV7-2 to TRBJ2-1; 7 positions match TRBD1. Germline trimming cut 7 bases from V and 3 bases from J; bases unmatched to any gene: 12. The germline gives CDR1 SGHTA, CDR2 FQGNSA. The CDR3 totals 16 residues. The CDR3 spells CASNPFDRADYNEQFF. The CDR3 DNA follows: TGTGCCAGCAACCCATTCGACAGGGCAGACTACAATGAGCAGTTCTTC. Combining the CDR3 with reference TRBV7-2 and TRBJ2-1 gives the whole variable domain GAGVSQSPSNKVTEKGKDVELRCDPISGHTALYWYRQSLGQGLEFLIYFQGNSAPDKSGLPSDRFSAERTGGSVSTLTIQRTQQEDSAVYLCASNPFDRADYNEQFFGPGTRLTVL.

The V and J genes are TRBV2 and TRBJ1-5; the D gene is possibly TRBD1 (6 bases). The V end was cut by 1 base, the J end by 6 bases, with 13 bases between. The CDR3 loop spans 15 amino acids. Germline assignment: CDR1 SNHLY and CDR2 FYNNEI. The CDR3 bases are TGTGCCAGCAGTGAAGAGGGGGGGATCGGTCAGCCCCAGCATTTT. Amino acid sequence: CASSEEGGIGQPQHF.

The chain carries TRBV5-6 and TRBJ2-2, with TRBD1 identical over 7 bases. J lost 5 bases, V lost 3 bases, and 4 bases had no gene match. CDR3 size: 14 residues. Germline CDR1 reads SGHDT; CDR2 reads YYEEEE. CDR3 DNA sequence: TGTGCCAGCAGCTACGTACAGGGGACCGGGGAGCTGTTTTTT. It codes for CASSYVQGTGELFF.

The rearrangement uses TRBV7-3 and TRBJ1-2, with a weak D call TRBD1 (5 bases). In germline, CDR1 is SGHTA, CDR2 FQGTGA. The germline V and J ends were trimmed by 1 base and 8 bases, with 20 bases remaining between them. CDR3 length: 16 residues. In nucleotides, the CDR3 is TGTGCCAGCAGCTTAATCCCCTTAGGCAGGGATGGAGGCTACACCTTC. This sequence encodes CASSLIPLGRDGGYTF.

This rearrangement joins TRBV7-9 to TRBJ2-1, with 8 bases that match TRBD1. Germline V gene data show CDR1 as SEHNR and CDR2 as FQNEAQ (reference sequence). This CDR3 region has 15 residues. V gave up 3 bases and J gave up 3 bases; unmatched junction bases: 4. The CDR3 is CASSLYGQGYNEQFF. The CDR3 DNA sequence: TGTGCCAGCAGCTTGTATGGACAGGGCTACAATGAGCAGTTCTTC.